This T cell receptor (beta chain) was captured in a study of OX40 agonist ivuxolimab in advanced cancers. Overall study: Treatment of patients was with ivuxolimab, an agonistic anti-OX40 (CD134) antibody. Past anti-PD-1, anti-PD-L1 or anti-CTLA-4 therapy was accepted, and 40% had received some.

V was trimmed by 5 bases and J by 5 bases, leaving 15 bases between them. This CDR3 has 14 amino acids. Germline V gene lookup returns CDR1 SGHVS and CDR2 FNYEAQ. Autoimmune disease history or systemic immunosuppression excluded patients. Details on this clone: Its cognate antigen is unknown.

Overall study findings and caveats: Partial responders at 0.1-3.0 mg/kg had among the lowest clonal expansion.

Method: immunoSEQ multiplex PCR; TCRdb's copy keeps in-frame clones and lacks some. The sample records about 45,000 clones, 85% to 95% being singletons. The sample was CD4+ or CD8+ T cells sorted from blood, taken in a trial of the OX40 agonist ivuxolimab. The chain carries TRBV7-6 and TRBJ1-2; D is ambiguous. The sequence came from an adult with an advanced solid tumor such as melanoma, head and neck, liver or kidney cancer. The CDR3 sequence: CASSDLDHDYGYTF. The CDR3 DNA is TGTGCCAGCAGCGATCTTGACCACGATTATGGCTACACCTTC.